One sample yielded the 27 T cell receptor beta chains listed below, sequenced in a study of post-analysis software for immune sequencing data. Prepared libraries of TCR beta cDNA carried unique molecular identifiers. MiXCR was run by TCRdb on the PCR reads, yielding one entry per CDR3 protein. The repertoire consists of about 200,000 distinct CDR3 sequences, with roughly 28% occurring once and the leading ten covering around 3.2%. No antigen is known for these receptors. Study-wide findings and caveats: Five or six TRBV segments, TRBV5-6, TRBV5-1 and TRBV20-1 among them, were found more frequent in patients than controls.

The sample comprised blood. These receptors all stem from a girl younger than 18 with multiple sclerosis.

Of note for this clonotype: Possible read error: a much larger clone is one base away. V usage is TRBV11-2 and J usage is TRBJ2-1; tentatively, D is TRBD1 (5 bases). Germline CDR1 and CDR2: SGHAT and FQNNGV. CDR3 length equals 16 residues. The CDR3 region is CANSLLVQGLGNEQFF. The CDR3 DNA sequence: TGTGCCAACAGCCTCTTAGTCCAGGGTCTCGGCAATGAGCAGTTCTTC.

The chain couples TRBV20-1 to TRBJ2-2, with 10 bases matching TRBD1. Germline V CDR1 and CDR2: DFQATT, SNEGSKA (reference sequence). The CDR3 has 14 amino acids. With V trimmed by 5 bases and J by 6 bases, 6 bases remained unmatched. DNA for the CDR3: TGCAGTGCTCGACAGGGGGCGTACGCCGGGGAGCTGTTTTTT. The encoded protein is CSARQGAYAGELFF.

The rearrangement links TRBV7-6 to TRBJ1-2; 8 bases line up with TRBD1. Germline CDR1 and CDR2: SGHVS and FNYEAQ. Trimming cost V 1 base and J 6 bases; bases outside gene matches: 10. The CDR3 is 16 residues long. CDR3 sequence (DNA): TGTGCCAGCAGCTTAGAGGGGGGACAGGCGTCGAATGGCTACACCTTC. Translation: CASSLEGGQASNGYTF.

In regard to this clonotype: A much larger clone differs by one base, so this may be a read error. The chain combines TRBV12-3 or TRBV12-4 with TRBJ2-7, with D possibly matching TRBD1 (7 bases). V was shortened by 4 bases and J by 5 bases, with 15 bases between the two germline ends. This CDR3 contains 14 residues. CDR3 nucleotides: TGTGCCAGCAGTTGTCAGGGGGGCCCCAACGAGCAGTACTTC. Amino acids: CASSCQGGPNEQYF.

This clonotype has ten or more counts. The chain couples TRBV12-3 or TRBV12-4 to TRBJ2-3; a possible D gene is TRBD2 (5 bases). Trimming took off 3 bases at V and 1 base at J, with 11 bases between the two ends. This CDR3 is built from 15 residues. The CDR3 protein is CASSFFSGRTDTQYF. The CDR3 DNA is TGTGCCAGCAGTTTCTTCAGCGGTCGCACAGATACGCAGTATTTT.

The sample holds a few counts of this clonotype. The chain uses TRBV5-1 and TRBJ2-5; no definite D call. The CDR3 has 13 residues. Trimming stripped 4 bases from V and 1 base from J, with 8 bases between. Germline V gene lookup returns CDR1 SGHRS and CDR2 YFSETQ. The CDR3: CASSQSSQETQYF. The CDR3 region has the DNA TGCGCCAGCAGCCAATCCTCCCAAGAGACCCAGTACTTC.

This clonotype came up a few times. The chain couples TRBV13 to TRBJ2-7; TRBD1 is a possible D gene (5 bases). Deletions cut 5 bases from V and 3 bases from J, with 17 bases between. Germline lookup yields CDR1 PRHDT and CDR2 FYEKMQ (reference sequence). The CDR3 has 15 amino acids. Here the CDR3 DNA reads TGTGCCAGCAGCCCGCACACAGGTGCGGACTACGAGCAGTACTTC. Translated: CASSPHTGADYEQYF.

This clonotype has a count of ten or more. The junction does not match germline at one end; this may be a read error. This chain links TRBV29-1 with TRBJ2-7; D remains unclear. The CDR3 is 11 residues long. Germline loops: CDR1 SQVTM, CDR2 ANQGSEA. The CDR3 loop reads CGVVQHYEQYF. The CDR3 nucleotides read TGCGGCGTTGTACAACATTACGAGCAGTACTTC.

This clonotype was recorded many times. V and J are TRBV20-1 and TRBJ2-7, with 7 positions matching TRBD1. V shed 6 bases, J shed 3 bases, and the junction held 11 bases outside the gene matches. The CDR3 has 14 amino acids. Per germline, CDR1 DFQATT and CDR2 SNEGSKA (reference sequence). CDR3 sequence: CSATPGQFDYEQYF. CDR3 bases: TGCAGTGCCACTCCGGGACAGTTCGACTACGAGCAGTACTTC.

The chain uses TRBV14 and TRBJ2-1; the match to TRBD2 covers 8 bases. The trim removed 6 bases at V and 13 bases at J, leaving 11 bases unmatched. The germline V gene has CDR1 SGHDN and CDR2 FVKESK. CDR3 size: 13 residues. The CDR3 loop is CASSIAGGETQFF. CDR3 coding DNA: TGTGCCAGCAGTATTGCGGGGGGAGAGACCCAGTTCTTC.

This clonotype was detected ten times or more. J is TRBJ2-7 and V is TRBV6-1, with D possibly being TRBD1 or TRBD2 (6 bases each). There are 18 residues in the CDR3. V lost 6 bases to trimming and J lost 4 bases, with 28 bases between them. CDR1 is MNHNS and CDR2 is SASEGT in the germline V gene. This CDR3 reads CASRPDRTRGTSIYEQYF. Written as DNA, the CDR3 is TGTGCCAGCAGACCCGACCGGACCCGGGGGACAAGCATATACGAGCAGTACTTC.

The chain joins TRBV5-1 to TRBJ2-4; TRBD1 is a possible D gene (6 bases). The assigned J gene may be wrong: the sequence end matches TRBJ2-5 better. The CDR3 contains 13 residues. Germline-derived CDR1 and CDR2 are SGHRS and YFSETQ. The CDR3 here is CASSRTVIETQYF. CDR3 sequence (DNA): TGCGCCAGCAGCCGGACAGTGATCGAGACCCAGTACTTC.

The CDR3 DNA reads TGTGCCAGCAGCGTCCGGGACAGGGAAGACGAGCAGTACTTC. It is translated as CASSVRDREDEQYF. The chain employs TRBV21-1 and TRBJ2-7; the table's TRBD1 call for D was not verified on the DNA. TRBV21-1 is labeled a pseudogene. The CDR3 sequence is 14 residues long.

This clonotype was observed a handful of times. The gene calls are TRBV20-1 and TRBJ1-1; D is undetermined. V shed 3 bases and J shed 8 bases, with 16 bases lying between them. The CDR3 has 13 residues. Germline V gives CDR1 DFQATT, CDR2 SNEGSKA (reference sequence). Written as DNA, the CDR3 is TGCAGTGCTAGGGACCCCAGGAGACTGGAAGCTTTCTTT. Translating it yields CSARDPRRLEAFF.

Of note for this clonotype: Its ends do not fully match the called genes, so a read error is possible. The V gene is TRBV5-6, the J gene TRBJ2-7; D remains unclear. Germline-derived CDR1 and CDR2 are SGHDT and YYEEEE. The length of the CDR3 is 14 residues. The CDR3 DNA follows: TGTGCCGGCAGCTTGGAACCCCTATCCAACGAGCAGTACTTC. Protein product: CAGSLEPLSNEQYF.

This clonotype was detected ten times or more. J is TRBJ2-3 and V is TRBV5-1, with 7 bases aligning to TRBD1. The CDR3 contains 16 residues. V was pared by 0 bases and J by 4 bases, with 8 bases of the junction left unmatched. Per germline, CDR1 SGHRS and CDR2 YFSETQ. The CDR3 DNA reads TGCGCCAGCAGCTTGGAAAAGACAGGGAGCGCAGATACGCAGTATTTT. This gives the protein CASSLEKTGSADTQYF. Filled out from reference TRBV5-1 and TRBJ2-3, the complete variable domain reads KAGVTQTPRYLIKTRGQQVTLSCSPISGHRSVSWYQQTPGQGLQFLFEYFSETQRNKGNFPGRFSGRQFSNSRSEMNVSTLELGDSALYLCASSLEKTGSADTQYFGPGTRLTVL.

This clonotype came up many times. Compared with germline, one end of the junction differs, possibly owing to a read error. The chain uses TRBV7-7 and TRBJ2-1; no definite D call. The length of the CDR3 is 13 residues. From germline, CDR1 is SSHAT and CDR2 FNYEAQ (reference sequence). CDR3 coding DNA: TGTGCTAGCAGCCAGGACCGGGACAATGAGCAGTTCTTC. The encoded protein is CASSQDRDNEQFF.

This chain links TRBV6-1 with TRBJ1-5; TRBD1 matches at 11 bases. The germline V gene encodes CDR1 MNHNS and CDR2 SASEGT. The CDR3 totals 19 residues. V gave up 5 bases and J gave up 7 bases; unmatched junction bases: 19. The DNA for the CDR3 is TGTGCCAGCAGTCCGGGACAGGGGGGCCCTTTGCGTCCTCGCCAGCCCCAGCATTTT. The encoded protein is CASSPGQGGPLRPRQPQHF.

This chain joins TRBV7-2 and TRBJ2-7; D is unclear. Germline CDR1 reads SGHTA; CDR2 reads FQGNSA. V gave up 1 base and J gave up 5 bases, with 15 bases separating them. The CDR3 extends over 15 amino acids. The CDR3 DNA reads as TGTGCCAGCAGCTTAGGTCCCTTCCTAGGTGACGAGCAGTACTTC. This sequence encodes CASSLGPFLGDEQYF.

The rearrangement uses TRBV28 and TRBJ2-7; 9 bases align to TRBD2. Germline values: CDR1 MDHEN, CDR2 SYDVKM. This CDR3 has 14 amino acids. V was clipped by 5 bases and J by 4 bases; unmatched bases: 6. The chain's CDR3 is CASSKPGLAYEQYF. The CDR3 DNA sequence: TGTGCCAGCAGTAAACCGGGACTAGCTTACGAGCAGTACTTC.

This clonotype was counted ten times or more. The CDR3 DNA is TGTGCCAGCAGCCAGAGCTGGGGGCAAGAGACCCAGTACTTC. Translation: CASSQSWGQETQYF. V and J are TRBV7-2 and TRBJ2-5; D may correspond to TRBD1 or TRBD2 (5 bases each). Germline CDR1 is SGHTA and CDR2 is FQGNSA. V lost 5 bases to trimming and J lost 2 bases, with 12 bases between them. CDR3 size: 14 residues.

The table lists this clonotype with a few counts. The V gene is TRBV30, the J gene TRBJ2-1; D remains unclear. This CDR3 contains 11 residues. CDR1 is GTSNPN, CDR2 SVGIG, per germline (reference sequence). The ends were cut back, 0 bases at V and 12 bases at J, with 9 bases in the middle. This CDR3 reads CAWSVIHLQFF. In DNA, the CDR3 is TGTGCCTGGAGTGTAATCCACCTGCAGTTCTTC.

This clonotype was detected many times. This chain links TRBV29-1 with TRBJ2-7, with TRBD1 matching 11 bases. The germline CDR1 and CDR2 sequences are SQVTM and ANQGSEA. The length of the CDR3 is 13 residues. With 3 bases clipped from V and 3 bases from J, the junction kept 1 base outside the gene matches. The CDR3 DNA reads TGCAGCGTTGAGGGGACAGGGGGCTACGAGCAGTACTTC. It translates to CSVEGTGGYEQYF.

The chain carries TRBV20-1 and TRBJ1-1; weak D call: TRBD1 (5 bases). Germline values: CDR1 DFQATT, CDR2 SNEGSKA (reference sequence). The CDR3 is made up of 16 amino acids. Trimming removed 0 bases from V and 2 bases from J, with 16 bases in between. CDR3 DNA: TGCAGTGCTAGAGATACCCCCGGTAGGGGCAACACTGAAGCTTTCTTT. This codes for CSARDTPGRGNTEAFF.

This clonotype was observed many times. The chain carries TRBV6-5 and TRBJ1-6; 9 bases are shared with TRBD1. V shed 5 bases, J shed 4 bases, and the junction held 6 bases outside the gene matches. CDR1 is MNHEY, CDR2 SVGAGI, per germline. The CDR3 runs 16 residues. The CDR3 sequence is CASSLGTGTYNSPLHF. CDR3 DNA: TGTGCCAGCAGTCTGGGGACAGGGACTTATAATTCACCCCTCCACTTT.

This clonotype was recorded many times. This chain links TRBV20-1 with TRBJ2-5, with D possibly matching TRBD2 (6 bases). The J call may be mistaken, given a closer DNA end match to TRBJ2-7. CDR3 size: 10 residues. The germline V gene has CDR1 DFQATT and CDR2 SNEGSKA (reference sequence). The CDR3: CSGGVHEQYF. The CDR3 DNA reads as TGCAGTGGCGGGGTCCACGAGCAGTACTTC.

The chain links TRBV14 to TRBJ2-5; possibly TRBD2 for D (7 bases). The germline CDR1 and CDR2 sequences are SGHDN and FVKESK. With 4 bases removed from V and 4 bases from J, the gap between germline ends came to 16 bases. The CDR3 contains 15 residues. CDR3 coding DNA: TGTGCCAGCAGCCTTACAGGGAGGGGTGGAGAGACCCAGTACTTC. It encodes CASSLTGRGGETQYF.